A selection of T cell receptor beta chains follows, all from one sample in a study of T cell responses to AZD1222 COVID-19 vaccine. Profiling relied on immunoSEQ multiplex PCR, and the TCRdb table lists in-frame clones only, not all of them. The sample lists some 150,000 clones; approximately 95% were seen once. Sequences were derived from peripheral blood, sampled on day 0 of MenACWY control vaccination. Receptors were obtained from an adult in good health. The CDR3 runs from the conserved cysteine through the conserved F or W. The D gene is left open where the match is weak. The size of a clone is reported for some rows only, either as once, few or many, or as a class for expanded clones.

V	length	D	size	J	DNA	CDR3
TRBV3-1/TRBV3-2	13	.	.	TRBJ1-5	TGTGCCAGCAGCCAGGGGTTCGAACAGCCCCAGCATTTT	CASSQGFEQPQHF
TRBV18	15	TRBD1	.	TRBJ1-1	TGTGCCAGCTCACCGGACAGGACTAAGAACACTGAAGCTTTCTTT	CASSPDRTKNTEAFF
TRBV10-3	13	.	.	TRBJ1-2	TGTGCCATCAGAGACAGGACTTTCTATGGCTACACCTTC	CAIRDRTFYGYTF
TRBV5-1	15	TRBD1	.	TRBJ1-4	TGCGCCAGCAGTAACGGACAGGGGAGGAGTGAAAAACTGTTTTTT	CASSNGQGRSEKLFF
TRBV9	14	.	.	TRBJ1-2	TGTGCCAGCAGCCCCTCCAGTTGGGACTATGGCTACACCTTC	CASSPSSWDYGYTF
TRBV5-1	13	.	.	TRBJ2-1	TGCGCCAGCAGCCAGGGACCTCCTAATGAGCAGTTCTTC	CASSQGPPNEQFF
TRBV5-1	12	.	.	TRBJ1-1	TGCGCCAGCAGCCGTGGGGACACTGAAGCTTTCTTT	CASSRGDTEAFF
TRBV5-1	15	.	once	TRBJ1-2	TGCGCCAGCAGAGCTGAGTTCGGACAGCGCTATGGCTACACCTTC	CASRAEFGQRYGYTF
TRBV10-1	15	TRBD1	.	TRBJ1-2	TGCGCCAGCAGTTCTTTACAGGGGGCCCAATATGGCTACACCTTC	CASSSLQGAQYGYTF
TRBV30	17	.	.	TRBJ1-6	TGTGCCTGGAGTGTATTACAGGGCAGCTCCTATAATTCACCCCTCCACTTT	CAWSVLQGSSYNSPLHF
TRBV5-1	16	TRBD2	.	TRBJ2-7	TGCGCCAGCAGCTCGGGACTAGCGGGAGGGCTATACGAGCAGTACTTC	CASSSGLAGGLYEQYF
TRBV6-5	15	.	once	TRBJ1-6	TGTGCCAGCAGTCAATCCGACAGGCTGGAATCACCCCTCCACTTT	CASSQSDRLESPLHF
TRBV27	15	.	.	TRBJ1-2	TGTGCCAGCAGTCCCTACTCGACAGCCAGCTATGGCTACACCTTC	CASSPYSTASYGYTF
TRBV2	13	.	.	TRBJ1-5	TGTGCCAGCGAAGGACAGCTCAATCAGCCCCAGCATTTT	CASEGQLNQPQHF
TRBV2	15	TRBD1	.	TRBJ1-6	TGTGCCAGCAGCTTACAGGGGGTTTATAATTCACCCCTCCACTTT	CASSLQGVYNSPLHF
TRBV27	14	.	.	TRBJ1-1	TGTGCCAGCCGTCGATTGTCAGGCAACACTGAAGCTTTCTTT	CASRRLSGNTEAFF
TRBV7-9	16	.	.	TRBJ2-7	TGTGCCAGCAGCTCTAAAGCCGGGACTCAAACCTACGAGCAGTACTTC	CASSSKAGTQTYEQYF
TRBV15	16	.	.	TRBJ1-1	TGTGCCACCAGCAGGGGACGGCCAATAAAGAACACTGAAGCTTTCTTT	CATSRGRPIKNTEAFF
TRBV7-9	15	TRBD1	.	TRBJ1-1	TGTGCCAGCAGCTTAAGGACAGGGGGCTTTACTGAAGCTTTCTTT	CASSLRTGGFTEAFF
TRBV28	12	.	.	TRBJ1-2	TGTGCCAGCAGTTTACGGAGATATGGCTACACCTTC	CASSLRRYGYTF
TRBV11-1	13	.	.	TRBJ2-7	TGTGCCAGCAGCCCCCCCGGTGGGTACGAGCAGTACTTC	CASSPPGGYEQYF
TRBV27	14	TRBD1	.	TRBJ2-7	TGTGCCAGCAGTTTATTGACAGGGCAAATCGAGCAGTACTTC	CASSLLTGQIEQYF
TRBV25-1	13	.	.	TRBJ2-7	TGTGCCAGCAGTTGGGCGGGGGCTCGGGAGCAGTACTTC	CASSWAGAREQYF
TRBV28	13	.	once	TRBJ1-3	TGTGCCAGCCAACAGGCATCTGGAAACACCATATATTTT	CASQQASGNTIYF
TRBV10-3	13	.	.	TRBJ1-1	TGTGCCATCAGTGAGTCGAGGGAAACTGAAGCTTTCTTT	CAISESRETEAFF
TRBV7-6	14	.	few	TRBJ1-1	TGTGCCAGCAGCTTGAGGGGATTGAACACTGAAGCTTTCTTT	CASSLRGLNTEAFF
TRBV6-5	14	.	.	TRBJ1-1	TGTGCCAGCAGACCATCACAGGAGAACACTGAAGCTTTCTTT	CASRPSQENTEAFF
TRBV7-8	14	.	.	TRBJ1-3	TGTGCCAGCAGCCCACGGGGTTATGGAAACACCATATATTTT	CASSPRGYGNTIYF
TRBV5-4	12	.	once	TRBJ2-1	TGTGCCAGCAGCTCCCCGACGGCCGAGCAGTTCTTC	CASSSPTAEQFF
TRBV5-4	18	TRBD1	.	TRBJ1-2	TGTGCCAGCAGCTCCCAAAACAGCGCGGGACAGGGATTTTATGGCTACACCTTC	CASSSQNSAGQGFYGYTF
TRBV5-1	14	.	.	TRBJ1-1	TGCGCCAGCAGCCCTAGTGCGTTACAGGGTGAAGCTTTCTTT	CASSPSALQGEAFF
TRBV4-2	16	TRBD2	.	TRBJ2-1	TGTGCCAGCAGCCGCCTTAGCGGGCTAATAGAGAATGAGCAGTTCTTC	CASSRLSGLIENEQFF
TRBV4-1	17	TRBD1	.	TRBJ1-2	TGCGCCAGCAGCCAAGATACCGGGACAGGGGGTAACTATGGCTACACCTTC	CASSQDTGTGGNYGYTF
TRBV28	14	.	.	TRBJ1-4	TGTGCCAGCAGTTTATGGATAGAGAATGAAAAACTGTTTTTT	CASSLWIENEKLFF
TRBV7-2	17	.	.	TRBJ2-3	TGTGCCAGCAATCTCCAGGGCCAGGTGGGCTGGGGAGATACGCAGTATTTT	CASNLQGQVGWGDTQYF
TRBV4-3	15	TRBD2	.	TRBJ2-1	TGCGCCAGCAGCCAAGAGGGGACTAGCGGGGCCGAGCAGTTCTTC	CASSQEGTSGAEQFF
TRBV5-6	15	.	.	TRBJ2-1	TGTGCCAGCAGCCTGGGCTGGGGGAAGAACAATGAGCAGTTCTTC	CASSLGWGKNNEQFF
TRBV3-1/TRBV3-2	15	TRBD1	.	TRBJ1-1	TGTGCCAGCAGCCACGACAGGGCTAAGAACACTGAAGCTTTCTTT	CASSHDRAKNTEAFF
TRBV12-3/TRBV12-4	11	.	.	TRBJ2-5	TGTGCCAGCAGTACTTTAGAGACCCAGTACTTC	CASSTLETQYF
TRBV7-2	12	.	.	TRBJ2-2	TGTGCCAGCAGCTTCCCCAGGATGGAGCTGTTTTTT	CASSFPRMELFF
TRBV19	12	.	.	TRBJ1-2	TGTGCCAGTAGTATAACAGGCTATGGCTACACCTTC	CASSITGYGYTF
TRBV7-9	14	.	once	TRBJ2-2	TGTGCCAGCAAGGAAGCGGGGAACACCGGGGAGCTGTTTTTT	CASKEAGNTGELFF
TRBV14	14	.	.	TRBJ1-1	TGTGCCAGCAGCCAAGAAGAGTGGAGATCTGAAGCTTTCTTT	CASSQEEWRSEAFF
TRBV10-3	15	.	.	TRBJ2-7	TGTGCCATCAGTGGCCTCCCCCGGGGACCCTACGAGCAGTACTTC	CAISGLPRGPYEQYF
TRBV5-8	17	TRBD2	once	TRBJ2-1	TGTGCCAGCAGCTTGCAAGTCTCTAGCGGACGCTACAATGAGCAGTTCTTC	CASSLQVSSGRYNEQFF
TRBV10-3	15	.	.	TRBJ1-1	TGTGCCATCAGTGAGTCAGGCGGCCCGAACACTGAAGCTTTCTTT	CAISESGGPNTEAFF
TRBV5-1	16	.	.	TRBJ2-3	TGCGCCAGCAGCTTGGCAACTCAGGGTAGCACAGATACGCAGTATTTT	CASSLATQGSTDTQYF
TRBV2	16	TRBD2	.	TRBJ2-1	TGTGCCAGCAGCCCTAGGGGCGCGGGGGGCTACAATGAGCAGTTCTTC	CASSPRGAGGYNEQFF
TRBV9	13	.	.	TRBJ2-1	TGTGCCAGCAGCGGGGGGGTTTACAATGAGCAGTTCTTC	CASSGGVYNEQFF
TRBV7-8	11	.	.	TRBJ2-7	TGTGCCAGCAGCCCGATGTACGAGCAGTACTTC	CASSPMYEQYF
TRBV19	15	.	.	TRBJ1-1	TGTGCCAGTAGTATGGAGGTAGCGCCGACCCCTGAAGCTTTCTTT	CASSMEVAPTPEAFF
TRBV6-5	14	.	.	TRBJ2-4	TGTGCCAGCATTCCAGGACCCTTAGAGAACATTCAGTACTTC	CASIPGPLENIQYF
TRBV6-5	16	TRBD2	.	TRBJ2-3	TGTGCCAGCAGTTACTCGACAAGCGGGAGTTTGGATACGCAGTATTTT	CASSYSTSGSLDTQYF
TRBV6-5	13	.	.	TRBJ2-7	TGTGCCAGCAGTTACTCTAGATCTTCTCGGCAGTACTTC	CASSYSRSSRQYF